This entry lists 12 T cell receptor beta chains sequenced from one sample in a study of shared clonotypes between healthy human individuals. Naive-designated CD8 cells lacked CD45RO, were positively enriched for CCR7, and omitted terminally differentiated effector memory CD45RA+ cells. The repertoire was sequenced with immunoSEQ multiplex PCR; TCRdb's copy has only in-frame clones and lacks some. The table shows roughly 2,000,000 clones, with 80% to 95% occurring only once. The sequenced material came from naive CD8+ T cells from PBMCs. These receptors were collected from a man between 18 and 35 years old in good health. Some clones in this sample may be carry-over from other donors' samples.

Of note for this clone: Other DNA sequences in this specimen translate into the identical CDR3. The chain uses TRBV28 and TRBJ1-1; D not certain. From germline, CDR1 is MDHEN and CDR2 SYDVKM. V was trimmed by 2 bases and J by 1 base, leaving 5 bases between them. The CDR3 covers 13 residues. CDR3 region: CASSLIQNTEAFF. The CDR3 coding sequence is TGTGCCAGCAGTTTAATCCAGAACACTGAAGCTTTCTTT.

The V gene is TRBV27, the J gene TRBJ2-1; D might be TRBD2 (5 bases). This CDR3 has 13 residues. Between the trimmed V and J ends, which lost 5 bases and 10 bases, there was a span of 15 bases. Looked up from germline, CDR1 is MNHEY and CDR2 is SMNVEV (reference sequence). The CDR3: CASSKRDPREQFF. The CDR3 nucleotides are TGTGCCAGCAGTAAACGGGATCCGAGGGAGCAGTTCTTC.

CDR3 nucleotides: TGTGCCAGCAGCTCAGACGGGTTTGGGGAAAAACTGTTTTTT. This gives the protein CASSSDGFGEKLFF. This chain joins TRBV7-9 and TRBJ1-4; D call uncertain. V was cut by 4 bases and J by 8 bases, with 14 bases left in between. Germline loops: CDR1 SEHNR, CDR2 FQNEAQ (reference sequence). The CDR3 has 14 amino acids.

This chain joins TRBV7-9 and TRBJ2-1; TRBD1 matches 7 bases. Per germline, CDR1 SEHNR and CDR2 FQNEAQ (reference sequence). This CDR3 has 16 amino acids. Trimming took 4 bases from V and 5 from J; bases not matched to a gene: 11. CDR3: CASSSSAKGAHNEQFF. CDR3 coding DNA: TGTGCCAGCAGCTCCAGCGCCAAGGGGGCCCACAATGAGCAGTTCTTC. The whole variable domain, filled in from reference TRBV7-9 and TRBJ2-1, reads DTGVSQNPRHKITKRGQNVTFRCDPISEHNRLYWYRQTLGQGPEFLTYFQNEAQLEKSRLLSDRFSAERPKGSFSTLEIQRTEQGDSAMYLCASSSSAKGAHNEQFFGPGTRLTVL.

J is TRBJ2-1 and V is TRBV9; TRBD2 matches at 10 bases. Looked up from germline, CDR1 is SGDLS and CDR2 is YYNGEE. The V and J ends lost 4 bases and 7 bases, in that order; junction bases with no gene match: 5. The CDR3 totals 14 residues. CDR3 coding DNA: TGTGCCAGCAGCCCTAGCGGGAGTTGGAATGAGCAGTTCTTC. Translating gives CASSPSGSWNEQFF.

In the case of this clone: The same CDR3 also results from other DNA sequences found in this sample. The chain links TRBV7-9 to TRBJ2-6, with D unresolved. Germline V gives CDR1 SEHNR, CDR2 FQNEAQ (reference sequence). The CDR3 is 14 residues long. V was shortened by 5 bases and J by 0 bases, with 5 bases between the two germline ends. The CDR3 bases are TGTGCCAGCAGCCCCACCTCTGGGGCCAACGTCCTGACTTTC. This gives the protein CASSPTSGANVLTF.

Concerning this clone: Different DNA sequences within this sample yield the same CDR3. This chain joins TRBV4-3 and TRBJ2-7; 10 bases line up with TRBD2. Losses at the gene ends were 3 bases for V and 4 bases for J; bases not matched to a gene: 6. The V gene's germline CDR1 is LGHNA and CDR2 YSLEER. This CDR3 has 15 residues. DNA of the CDR3: TGCGCCAGCAGCCAGTCTAGCGGGAGAGGGTACGAGCAGTACTTC. Translated, it gives CASSQSSGRGYEQYF.

The chain combines TRBV6-6 with TRBJ2-7; D is undetermined. V gave up 10 bases and J gave up 4 bases, with 17 bases separating them. There are 13 residues in the CDR3. Germline V CDR1 and CDR2: MNHNY, SVGAGI (reference sequence). The chain's CDR3 is CAIAPQVGYEQYF. The CDR3 nucleotides read TGTGCCATCGCACCCCAGGTGGGGTACGAGCAGTACTTC.

The CDR3, as DNA: TGCGCCAGCAGCCCCTACAGGGTGAGCACAGATACGCAGTATTTT. It yields the protein CASSPYRVSTDTQYF. The chain is built from TRBV4-1 and TRBJ2-3; maybe TRBD1 (6 bases). Germline V gene data show CDR1 as MGHRA and CDR2 as YSYEKL. The CDR3 totals 15 residues. V lost 4 bases, J lost 0 bases, and 11 bases lay in between.

This clone was detected only once. The CDR3 nucleotides are TGTGCCAGCAGTGAAAATCTATCAGGAGCTTCGTCTGAAAAACTGTTTTTT. This gives the protein CASSENLSGASSEKLFF. V gene TRBV6-1 combines with J gene TRBJ1-4; no clear D gene. The ends were cut back, 2 bases at V and 7 bases at J, with 20 bases in the middle. Looked up from germline, CDR1 is MNHNS and CDR2 is SASEGT. This CDR3 is built from 17 residues.

CDR3 coding DNA: TGCGCCAGCAGCCGGCCCGGGACGGACTTCTCTGGGGCCAACGTCCTGACTTTC. It encodes CASSRPGTDFSGANVLTF. The gene calls are TRBV5-1 and TRBJ2-6; the D gene could be TRBD1 or TRBD2 (5 bases each). The CDR3 runs 18 residues. V was shortened by 4 bases and J by 0 bases, with 17 bases between the two germline ends. Germline V lookup: CDR1 SGHRS, CDR2 YFSETQ.

This rearrangement joins TRBV25-1 to TRBJ2-2, with D perhaps given as TRBD1 or TRBD2 (5 bases each). Germline CDR1 and CDR2: MGHDK and SYGVNS. The CDR3 has 14 amino acids. V lost 6 bases and J lost 0, with 8 bases in between. CDR3 protein: CASRQDSNTGELFF. In DNA form, the CDR3 reads TGTGCCAGCAGACAGGACTCGAACACCGGGGAGCTGTTTTTT.